This T cell receptor beta chain is from a study of T-cell reconstitution after alpha-beta-depleted transplantation in children. The TCRbeta library incorporated unique molecular identifiers. TCRdb used MiXCR to reprocess the PCR reads, holding one entry per CDR3 protein. This sample has about 400,000 distinct CDR3 sequences; about 20% occur once, and the top ten carry 3.5% to 4%. This clonotype occurred a few times. The germline V gene encodes CDR1 SGDLS and CDR2 YYNGEE. The CDR3 has 17 amino acids. Trimming removed 0 bases from V and 2 bases from J, with 15 bases in between. The J gene is TRBJ2-1, the V gene TRBV9, with a weak D call TRBD1 (5 bases). The TCR was taken from a human donor who donated a stem cell graft to a child with acute myeloid leukemia. This sample comprised PBMCs from the stem cell graft donor, obtained from the stem cell graft. As DNA, the CDR3 is TGTGCCAGCAGCGTAGGGGTTGGGGCTAGAGCCTACAATGAGCAGTTCTTC. Residues: CASSVGVGARAYNEQFF.